This is a list of T cell receptor beta chains from one sample in a study of T cells in tuberculosis. Libraries were prepared by immunoSEQ multiplex PCR; TCRdb keeps only in-frame clonotypes and omits some of them. Here the sample spans about 34,000 clones, 90% to 95% being singletons. The sample here was PBMCs, taken at tuberculosis diagnosis. These receptors were taken from an adult with tuberculosis. Both conserved end residues are part of each CDR3.

>TRBV2
CASTAQGVDTEAFF
>TRBV9
CASSASGALETQYF
>TRBV19
CASSGELRNEQFF
>TRBV6-6
CASRPTLGTEAFF
>TRBV6-5
CASSYSEANYGYTF
>TRBV5-1
CASGSPPKMDRGRETQYF
>TRBV19
CASSSTGAFYEQYF
>TRBV15
CATSRERAGGLYNEQFF
>TRBV28
CASSTPTTGGYNEQFF
>TRBV9
CASSAQGAGTEAFF
>TRBV30
CAWSRGVTNSPLHF
>TRBV28
CASSPPGSARWPQHF
>TRBV7-6
CASSLLGGGGETQYF
>TRBV19
CASKMNREGYTF
>TRBV7-9
CASSPGDNEQFF
>TRBV5-6
CASSSRLAGGQDTQYF
>TRBV12-5
CASGRTGTEDYEQYF
>TRBV27
CASSLFSGGGEQFF